This passage covers 9 T cell receptor beta chains from one sample sequenced in a study of blood T cells in healthy people across ages. Alongside a J-beta primer mix, a sample-barcoded 5' primer served in a second PCR lasting roughly 7 to 11 cycles. Each CDR3 protein is one row after TCRdb ran MiXCR on the 5' RACE reads. Altogether hundreds of thousands of distinct CDR3 sequences are present, 40% to 50% being singletons, with the ten largest covering roughly 30%. The specimen sequenced was blood. The receptors here all came from a man aged 80 or over in good health.

The chain is built from TRBV10-3 and TRBJ2-5; no firm D call. CDR1 is ENHRY, CDR2 SYGVKD, per germline. CDR3 size: 11 residues. V lost 11 bases and J 1 base, leaving 8 bases between the germline ends. The CDR3 coding sequence is TGTGCCCAGTTTCTCCAAGAGACCCAGTACTTC. It encodes CAQFLQETQYF.

This chain connects TRBV19 to TRBJ1-2; possible D gene TRBD1, 5 bases. Deletions cut 7 bases from V and 2 bases from J, with 11 bases between. The CDR3 is made up of 13 amino acids. From germline, CDR1 is LNHDA and CDR2 SQIVND (reference sequence). CDR3: CASNRDGNYGYTF. CDR3 DNA: TGTGCCAGTAACCGGGACGGAAACTATGGCTACACCTTC.

On this clonotype: One base away lies a much larger clone, so this may be a sequencing read error. The DNA of the CDR3 is TGCAGTGCTAGAGGGACATGGAGCACAGGTACGCAGTATTTT. Its protein is CSARGTWSTGTQYF. The rearrangement joins TRBV20-1 to TRBJ2-3, with D maybe TRBD1 (5 bases). CDR1 DFQATT and CDR2 SNEGSKA come from the germline V gene (reference sequence). The CDR3 runs 14 residues.

The V gene is TRBV7-2, the J gene TRBJ1-5; 7 bases agree with TRBD1. The length of the CDR3 is 15 residues. Per germline, CDR1 SGHTA and CDR2 FQGNSA. J was trimmed by 4 bases and V by 2 bases; bases with no gene match: 5. CDR3 in DNA: TGTGCCAGCAGCTTATTTGGGACAGATAATCAGCCCCAGCATTTT. Its protein is CASSLFGTDNQPQHF.

This clonotype was seen at least ten times. The V gene is TRBV7-2, the J gene TRBJ2-5; TRBD1 aligns across 9 bases. Germline values: CDR1 SGHTA, CDR2 FQGNSA. CDR3 length: 15 amino acids. The V segment lost 7 bases and the J segment 5 bases; nucleotides outside the gene matches: 11. The CDR3 region is CASTYRQGGLETQYF. CDR3 in DNA: TGTGCCAGCACCTATAGACAGGGGGGATTGGAGACCCAGTACTTC.

The chain is built from TRBV7-2 and TRBJ1-4; 9 nucleotides agree with TRBD1. Germline CDR1 SGHTA, CDR2 FQGNSA. The CDR3 spans 15 residues. Trimming took 1 base from V and 12 from J; bases not matched to a gene: 9. The CDR3 bases are TGTGCCAGCAGCTTAGAGGGACAGGGCCTAGGCCAACTGTTTTTT. Encoded protein: CASSLEGQGLGQLFF.

V is TRBV7-3 and J is TRBJ2-7; 12 bases match TRBD1. V lost 2 bases and J lost 5; bases outside the gene matches: 4. Germline V gene lookup returns CDR1 SGHTA and CDR2 FQGTGA. This CDR3 has 15 residues. This CDR3 is CASSLQGTGGNEQYF. The CDR3 coding sequence is TGTGCCAGCAGCTTACAGGGGACAGGGGGCAACGAGCAGTACTTC.

The rearrangement uses TRBV6-2 or TRBV6-3 and TRBJ2-4; the D gene is possibly TRBD1 (6 bases). The J call may be faulty, since TRBJ2-5 better matches the DNA end. The CDR3 spans 16 residues. Germline CDR1 reads MNHEY; CDR2 reads SVGEGT. The CDR3 region is CASSTPQGGSIETQYF. The CDR3 DNA follows: TGTGCCAGCAGTACTCCACAGGGTGGGTCAATAGAGACCCAGTACTTC.

The chain couples TRBV7-9 to TRBJ1-1; tentatively, D is TRBD1 (6 bases). Germline-derived CDR1 and CDR2 are SEHNR and FQNEAQ (reference sequence). Trimming removed 5 bases at V and 8 bases at J, with 21 bases between. The CDR3 extends over 15 amino acids. The CDR3 bases are TGTGCCAGCAGCACGGCGGACAGCCTGGGAGGAGAAGCTTTCTTT. It codes for CASSTADSLGGEAFF.